This T cell receptor beta chain emerged from a study of CD8 T cells in Susac syndrome. Study as a whole: Active disease was present in more than 5 of the sequenced Susac syndrome patients, and remission in eight.

Reverse transcription of roughly 0.5 to 1 ug RNA used random hexamers. TCR beta CDR3 was amplified by immunoSEQ multiplex PCR. This amplification extended across 54 Vbeta and 13 Jbeta segments. TCRdb reanalysed the immunoSEQ multiplex PCR reads using MiXCR and keeps one entry per CDR3 protein. The sample lists approximately 190,000 distinct CDR3 sequences; approximately 96% were seen once. The Susac syndrome patients fit the recently defined diagnostic criteria for definite or probable disease. TEMRA cells underwent FACS enrichment and CD8+ and CD4+ T cells underwent negative isolation. This CDR3 contains 15 residues. The germline V gene encodes CDR1 SGHKS and CDR2 YYEKEE (reference sequence). The germline V and J ends were trimmed by 4 bases and 0 bases, with 13 bases remaining between them.

Material for sequencing was CD4+ T cells from PBMCs. The receptor was isolated from a human donor with Susac syndrome. The chain links TRBV5-5 to TRBJ1-1; D possibly corresponds to TRBD1 (6 bases). The CDR3 nucleotides are TGTGCCAGCAGCCGACAGGAGACCATGAACACTGAAGCTTTCTTT. It is translated as CASSRQETMNTEAFF. The variable domain in full, completed from reference TRBV5-5 and TRBJ1-1, reads DAGVTQSPTHLIKTRGQQVTLRCSPISGHKSVSWYQQVLGQGPQFIFQYYEKEERGRGNFPDRFSARQFPNYSSELNVNALLLGDSALYLCASSRQETMNTEAFFGQGTRLTVV.